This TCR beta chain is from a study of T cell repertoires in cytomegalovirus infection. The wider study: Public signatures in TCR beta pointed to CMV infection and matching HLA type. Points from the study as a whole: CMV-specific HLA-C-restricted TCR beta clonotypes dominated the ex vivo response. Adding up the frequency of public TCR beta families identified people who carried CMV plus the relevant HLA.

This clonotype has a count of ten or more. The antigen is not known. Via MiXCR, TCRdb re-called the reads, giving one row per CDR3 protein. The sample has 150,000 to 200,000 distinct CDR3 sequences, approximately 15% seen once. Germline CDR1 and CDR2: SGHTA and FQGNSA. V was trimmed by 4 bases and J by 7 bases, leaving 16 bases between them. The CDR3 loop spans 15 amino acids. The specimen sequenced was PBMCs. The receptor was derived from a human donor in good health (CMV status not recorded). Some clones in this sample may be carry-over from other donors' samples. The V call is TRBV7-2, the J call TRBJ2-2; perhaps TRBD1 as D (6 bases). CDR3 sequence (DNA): TGTGCCAGCAGCTCTAGGGGGAGTCATGGCGGGGAGCTGTTTTTT. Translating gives CASSSRGSHGGELFF.